The T cell receptor (beta chain) described here comes from a study of cytomegalovirus exposure and HLA in healthy donors. The V gene end was trimmed by 6 bases and the J gene end by 6 bases; junction bases not matched to a gene: 8. CDR3 length equals 13 residues. Germline V gives CDR1 LGHNT, CDR2 FRNRAP. With 60 Vbeta and 13 Jbeta primers, the PCR was carried out. Here immunoSEQ multiplex PCR was the method, and the copy in TCRdb shows in-frame clones only, minus some. Altogether roughly 170,000 clones are present, approximately 80% being singletons, with the ten largest covering about 1.3%. J is TRBJ2-7 and V is TRBV12-5; the match to TRBD2 covers 7 bases. The receptor's source is a girl aged 2-10 years in good health and CMV-seropositive. Source material: PBMCs. In DNA form, the CDR3 reads TGTGCTAGTGGCCGGGAGGAGGGCAGCGAGCAGTACTTC. Translation: CASGREEGSEQYF.